The clone carrying this T cell receptor beta chain was found once. PCR employed 60 Vbeta and 13 Jbeta primers. Using immunoSEQ multiplex PCR, the repertoire was profiled, and TCRdb retains in-frame clones only, with some absent. The sample holds around 130,000 clones, roughly 82% seen once. CDR3 length: 16 residues. The V end was cut by 4 bases, the J end by 3 bases, with 19 bases between. The germline CDR1 and CDR2 sequences are SGDLS and YYNGEE. The data were taken from a study of cytomegalovirus exposure and HLA in healthy donors. The rearrangement links TRBV9 to TRBJ1-1; D gene ambiguous. Specimen: PBMCs. The source is a woman aged 18 to 35 in good health and CMV-seropositive. CDR3 coding DNA: TGTGCCAGCAGCCCACCAGGACCGGGCGGGGACACTGAAGCTTTCTTT. It is translated as CASSPPGPGGDTEAFF.